These 28 T cell receptor beta chains were sequenced from one sample in a study of Ad26.COV2.S vaccination and SARS-CoV-2 variants. Sequencing used immunoSEQ multiplex PCR; TCRdb keeps in-frame clones, though not all of them. The table includes more than 400,000 clones, 90% detected once. This sample's treatment: some 20 received Ad26.COV2.S at low or high dose, single or two shots; several received placebo; per-sample allocation not given. Samples were taken on day 63 after the first vaccine or placebo injection. The source was peripheral blood, collected in a trial of Ad26.COV2.S vaccine versus placebo. The receptors stem from a person aged 18 to 59 who received the Ad26.COV2.S COVID-19 vaccine or a placebo.

V usage is TRBV7-8 and J usage is TRBJ1-5; no firm D call. From germline, CDR1 is SGHVS and CDR2 FQNEAQ. This CDR3 is built from 13 residues. V was shortened by 2 bases and J by 7 bases, with 9 bases between the two germline ends. CDR3 coding DNA: TGTGCCAGCAGCTTAAGTGAAAGCCAGCCCCAGCATTTT. Translation: CASSLSESQPQHF.

The chain is built from TRBV28 and TRBJ2-6, with unresolved D. The CDR3 has 15 residues. Germline CDR1 is MDHEN and CDR2 is SYDVKM. The V and J ends lost 3 bases and 2 bases respectively, with 8 bases between them. Written as DNA, the CDR3 is TGTGCCAGCAGTTTTCTAGGGACTGGGGCCAACGTCCTGACTTTC. This codes for CASSFLGTGANVLTF.

This clone was counted ten times or more. This chain links TRBV4-1 with TRBJ2-7; 8 bases are a match to TRBD2. Germline V gene lookup returns CDR1 MGHRA and CDR2 YSYEKL. V dropped 0 bases and J dropped 7; count of bases not matched to a gene: 14. CDR3 length equals 17 residues. This chain's CDR3 is CASSQDGRLAGPREQYF. DNA for the CDR3: TGCGCCAGCAGCCAAGATGGGAGGTTAGCGGGACCTAGGGAGCAGTACTTC.

V usage is TRBV7-3 and J usage is TRBJ1-6; D is undetermined. This CDR3 has 14 residues. Deletions cut 2 bases from V and 9 bases from J, with 11 bases between. Per germline, CDR1 SGHTA and CDR2 FQGTGA. CDR3 in amino acids: CASSLYQEGSPLHF. CDR3 sequence (DNA): TGTGCCAGCAGCTTATATCAGGAAGGTTCACCCCTCCACTTT.

V gene TRBV7-9 combines with J gene TRBJ2-7; no reliable D call. V was trimmed by 2 bases and J by 4 bases, leaving 12 bases between them. The CDR3 runs to 14 residues. Germline loops: CDR1 SEHNR, CDR2 FQNEAQ (reference sequence). The CDR3 DNA reads TGTGCCAGCAGCTTACCCGGTTCTGTGTACGAGCAGTACTTC. Its translation: CASSLPGSVYEQYF.

The chain combines TRBV6-5 with TRBJ1-6; D is unclear. V gave up 4 bases and J gave up 0 bases, with 10 bases separating them. The CDR3 runs 16 residues. Germline V gene sequence: CDR1 MNHEY, CDR2 SVGAGI. CDR3 amino acids: CASSSDQSSYNSPLHF. The CDR3 DNA is TGTGCCAGCAGTTCAGACCAAAGCTCCTATAATTCACCCCTCCACTTT.

The V call is TRBV6-6, the J call TRBJ1-4; TRBD1 is a possible D gene (5 bases). Germline CDR1 MNHNY, CDR2 SVGAGI (reference sequence). This CDR3 comprises 15 residues. Trimming removed 4 bases from V and 2 bases from J, with 11 bases in between. The CDR3 region is CASSSREATNEKLFF. The CDR3 DNA reads as TGTGCCAGCAGTTCCAGGGAAGCTACTAATGAAAAACTGTTTTTT.

V usage is TRBV9 and J usage is TRBJ2-5, with D perhaps TRBD1 (8 bases). V gave up 6 bases and J gave up 2 bases, with 14 bases separating them. The CDR3 covers 14 residues. Germline lookup yields CDR1 SGDLS and CDR2 YYNGEE. Here the CDR3 reads CASNRGGTQETQYF. The DNA of the CDR3 is TGTGCCAGCAACAGGGGGGGCACACAAGAGACCCAGTACTTC.

V usage is TRBV7-9 and J usage is TRBJ2-7; a weak D match, TRBD1 (6 bases). Germline lookup yields CDR1 SEHNR and CDR2 FQNEAQ (reference sequence). With 3 bases removed from V and 6 bases from J, the gap between germline ends came to 12 bases. The CDR3 covers 13 residues. The CDR3 DNA follows: TGTGCCAGCAGCTTCCCAGGGGCTCCCGAGCAGTACTTC. Translating it yields CASSFPGAPEQYF.

V usage is TRBV27 and J usage is TRBJ1-5, with TRBD1 matching over 8 bases. Germline lookup yields CDR1 MNHEY and CDR2 SMNVEV (reference sequence). The CDR3 extends over 14 amino acids. Trimming removed 5 bases from V and 4 bases from J; junction bases left unmatched: 4. The CDR3 reads CASSLGTGNQPQHF. DNA for the CDR3: TGTGCCAGCAGTCTAGGGACAGGAAATCAGCCCCAGCATTTT.

The V and J genes are TRBV5-5 and TRBJ2-2; D is uncertain. Germline V gene lookup returns CDR1 SGHKS and CDR2 YYEKEE (reference sequence). The CDR3 spans 16 residues. Trimming cost V 1 base and J 2 bases, with 12 bases left between them. This CDR3 is CASSLSSLVNTGELFF. In DNA form, the CDR3 reads TGTGCCAGCAGCTTGAGTAGCCTCGTCAACACCGGGGAGCTGTTTTTT.

The chain joins TRBV7-9 to TRBJ1-6, with 8 positions matching TRBD1. Germline V gives CDR1 SEHNR, CDR2 FQNEAQ (reference sequence). The CDR3 spans 14 residues. J gave up 9 bases and V 4 bases, and 5 bases lay outside the gene matches. The CDR3 nucleotides read TGTGCCAGCAGCTGGGGACAGGATTCTTCACCCCTCCACTTT. This sequence encodes CASSWGQDSSPLHF.

CDR3 in amino acids: CASSQIGSSYNEQFF. CDR3 DNA: TGCGCCAGCAGCCAGATCGGGAGCTCCTACAATGAGCAGTTCTTC. The V gene is TRBV4-1, the J gene TRBJ2-1; D is perhaps TRBD2 (6 bases). Trimming cost V 3 bases and J 0 bases, with 9 bases left between them. Per germline, CDR1 MGHRA and CDR2 YSYEKL. The CDR3 is made up of 15 amino acids.

This chain uses TRBV29-1 with TRBJ2-3, with D maybe TRBD2 (6 bases). The ends were cut back, 0 bases at V and 6 bases at J, with 16 bases in the middle. Germline V gene sequence: CDR1 SQVTM, CDR2 ANQGSEA. The CDR3 sequence is 15 residues long. CDR3 amino acids: CSVEDPRDSLDTQYF. The CDR3 nucleotides read TGCAGCGTTGAAGACCCCCGGGACTCCCTTGATACGCAGTATTTT.

This clone was counted a few times. The chain employs TRBV10-1 and TRBJ2-2; 11 nucleotides agree with TRBD1. V shed 6 bases, J shed 5 bases, and the junction held 5 bases outside the gene matches. The CDR3 spans 15 residues. Germline V CDR1 and CDR2: WNHNN, SYGVQD (reference sequence). DNA for the CDR3: TGCGCCAGCAGCTCTGGGACAGGGGGGACCGGGGAGCTGTTTTTT. Residues: CASSSGTGGTGELFF.

The chain couples TRBV28 to TRBJ2-7; 8 nucleotides align to TRBD2. CDR1 and CDR2 from the germline V gene are MDHEN and SYDVKM. The CDR3 is 14 amino acids. V trimming: 5 bases; J trimming: 7 bases; junction bases outside the gene matches: 10. The CDR3 region is CASSLREGGLEQYF. The CDR3 region has the DNA TGTGCCAGCAGTCTACGGGAGGGCGGTTTGGAGCAGTACTTC.

The V and J genes are TRBV7-6 and TRBJ2-5; 11 positions match TRBD2. Germline CDR1 reads SGHVS; CDR2 reads FNYEAQ. The V gene end was trimmed by 0 bases and the J gene end by 4 bases; junction bases not matched to a gene: 7. The CDR3 consists of 17 residues. The CDR3 nucleotides read TGTGCCAGCAGCTTAGCCGCACTAGCGGGAGTTGGAGAGACCCAGTACTTC. Its protein is CASSLAALAGVGETQYF.

The chain carries TRBV6-4 and TRBJ2-1; no firm D call. Germline CDR1 and CDR2: MRHNA and SNTAGT. The CDR3 totals 14 residues. Trimming shortened V by 5 bases and J by 8 bases, and 16 bases separated the two germline ends. The CDR3 region is CASSYQPDRDEQFF. The CDR3 DNA is TGTGCCAGCAGTTACCAGCCCGACCGCGATGAGCAGTTCTTC.

The J gene is TRBJ2-2, the V gene TRBV7-9; TRBD2 might be the D (5 bases). V was cut by 5 bases and J by 5 bases, with 21 bases left in between. Germline CDR1 and CDR2: SEHNR and FQNEAQ (reference sequence). The CDR3 is 17 amino acids. The DNA for the CDR3 is TGTGCCAGCAGCGTTATACTTGGGGAGAGGAGGACCGGGGAGCTGTTTTTT. This encodes CASSVILGERRTGELFF.

The genes are TRBV24-1 and TRBJ1-4, with unresolved D. Germline lookup yields CDR1 KGHDR and CDR2 SFDVKD. This CDR3 has 14 residues. Trimming pared 3 bases from V and 2 bases from J, leaving 6 bases between. The chain's CDR3 is CATSDPGTNEKLFF. CDR3 nucleotide sequence: TGTGCCACCAGTGATCCTGGGACTAATGAAAAACTGTTTTTT.

For this clone: At the DNA level, this CDR3 is encoded by other sequences in the same sample as well. The chain is built from TRBV7-9 and TRBJ2-3; D remains ambiguous. This CDR3 has 12 residues. Per germline, CDR1 SEHNR and CDR2 FQNEAQ (reference sequence). The V end was cut by 3 bases, the J end by 1 base, with 2 bases between. CDR3 sequence: CASSFGTDTQYF. The DNA for the CDR3 is TGTGCCAGCAGCTTCGGCACAGATACGCAGTATTTT.

The V call is TRBV15, the J call TRBJ2-1; D is unclear. The CDR3 consists of 12 residues. V was pared by 0 bases and J by 15 bases, with 12 bases between. The V gene's germline CDR1 is LNHNV and CDR2 YYDKDF (reference sequence). CDR3 bases: TGTGCCACCAGCAGAGATTTTTTGAGTCGGTTCTTC. Encoded protein: CATSRDFLSRFF. The whole variable domain, remainder taken from reference TRBV15 and TRBJ2-1, is DAMVIQNPRYQVTQFGKPVTLSCSQTLNHNVMYWYQQKSSQAPKLLFHYYDKDFNNEADTPDNFQSRRPNTSFCFLDIRSPGLGDTAMYLCATSRDFLSRFFGPGTRLTVL.

The chain combines TRBV28 with TRBJ2-1; 10 bases agree with TRBD2. The CDR3 sequence is 16 residues long. Germline assignment: CDR1 MDHEN and CDR2 SYDVKM. Germline trimming cut 6 bases from V and 5 bases from J; bases unmatched to any gene: 10. In DNA form, the CDR3 reads TGTGCCAGCAGGTCCCCAGCGGGAGGGGGCCACAATGAGCAGTTCTTC. It encodes CASRSPAGGGHNEQFF.

The chain combines TRBV27 with TRBJ2-7, with TRBD1 matching over 9 bases. This CDR3 region has 13 residues. Trimming removed 6 bases from V and 3 bases from J; junction bases left unmatched: 3. Germline V gene data show CDR1 as MNHEY and CDR2 as SMNVEV (reference sequence). The CDR3 DNA is TGTGCCAGCAGGGGACAGGGCTACTACGAGCAGTACTTC. Encoded protein: CASRGQGYYEQYF.

The chain uses TRBV5-1 and TRBJ2-3; 8 bases fit TRBD1. The CDR3 spans 15 residues. V dropped 4 bases and J dropped 3; count of bases not matched to a gene: 7. CDR1 and CDR2 from the germline V gene are SGHRS and YFSETQ. The CDR3 bases are TGCGCCAGCAGCGTGACAGGGGTTAGTACAGATACGCAGTATTTT. This codes for CASSVTGVSTDTQYF.

V and J are TRBV9 and TRBJ1-6, with D hard to call. The CDR3 covers 14 residues. Per the germline V gene, CDR1 is SGDLS and CDR2 is YYNGEE. Deletions cut 1 base from V and 7 bases from J, with 9 bases between. The CDR3 loop is CASSVSGNNSPLHF. Here the CDR3 DNA reads TGTGCCAGCAGCGTATCGGGAAACAATTCACCCCTCCACTTT. Looking up the rest from reference TRBV9 and TRBJ1-6 gives the full variable domain: DSGVTQTPKHLITATGQRVTLRCSPRSGDLSVYWYQQSLDQGLQFLIQYYNGEERAKGNILERFSAQQFPDLHSELNLSSLELGDSALYFCASSVSGNNSPLHFGNGTRLTVT.

The chain combines TRBV13 with TRBJ2-7, with D possibly matching TRBD2 (5 bases). The length of the CDR3 is 13 residues. The ends were cut back, 6 bases at V and 1 base at J, with 10 bases in the middle. CDR1 and CDR2 from the germline V gene are PRHDT and FYEKMQ (reference sequence). The CDR3: CASRSGISYEQYF. CDR3 nucleotides: TGTGCCAGCAGATCCGGGATATCCTACGAGCAGTACTTC.

This clone was counted once. V is TRBV5-6 and J is TRBJ1-4; no reliable D call. CDR3 size: 14 residues. The V end lost 3 bases, the J end lost 5 bases, and 11 bases lay between the germline ends. CDR1 and CDR2 (germline): SGHDT, YYEEEE. The CDR3 is CASSWGGRNEKLFF. CDR3 coding DNA: TGTGCCAGCAGCTGGGGAGGCCGAAATGAAAAACTGTTTTTT.